This T cell receptor (beta chain) was recorded in a study of OX40 agonist ivuxolimab in advanced cancers. Across the study: Under the entry rules, prior anti-PD-1, anti-PD-L1 or anti-CTLA-4 therapy was allowed, and approximately 40% had some. The study, taken as a whole, reports: Low normalized T-cell clonal expansion also characterized some of the nonresponders.

The V gene's germline CDR1 is SGHTA and CDR2 FQGNSA. CDR3 length: 15 amino acids. V dropped 0 bases and J dropped 6; count of bases not matched to a gene: 5. The sample holds one count of this clone. Its antigen is still unknown. Clones were read by immunoSEQ multiplex PCR, and TCRdb kept only the in-frame ones, dropping some. The table records fewer than 65,000 clones, roughly 90% of them present only once. J is TRBJ2-4 and V is TRBV7-2; 7 nucleotides match TRBD1. Sequenced here: CD4+ or CD8+ T cells sorted from blood, sampled in a trial of the OX40 agonist ivuxolimab. The source of this sequence is an adult with an advanced solid tumor such as melanoma, head and neck, liver or kidney cancer. CDR3 nucleotide sequence: TGTGCCAGCAGCTTAGCGATCCACAGGGGAAACATTCAGTACTTC. Protein sequence: CASSLAIHRGNIQYF.